These T cell receptor beta chains were read from a single sample in a study of siplizumab effects on memory and regulatory T cells. Clones were read by immunoSEQ multiplex PCR, and TCRdb kept only the in-frame ones, dropping some. This table holds about 69,000 clones, approximately 88% found once. The sequenced sample consisted of Tregs sorted from blood. These receptors all stem from a human donor in good health. CDR3s include the opening cysteine and the closing phenylalanine or tryptophan. The D gene is left open where the match is weak. Clone size is stated in some rows and not others, as once, few, many or a class when expanded.

TRBJ1-4 | . | . | TRBV5-4 | TGTGCCAGCAGCTTGGGGGCAGGGCTGGGTGAAAAACTGTTTTTT | CASSLGAGLGEKLFF
TRBJ2-5 | . | TRBD1 | TRBV4-1 | TGCGCCAGCAGCCAAGAAAGGGGGCGTCAGGAGACCCAGTACTTC | CASSQERGRQETQYF
TRBJ1-2 | . | . | TRBV12-5 | TGTGCCTCTTCCCTCCCGGGGAACTATGGCTACACCTTC | CASSLPGNYGYTF
TRBJ2-1 | few | TRBD2 | TRBV18 | TGTGCCAGCTCACCGTTCGGCGGGAGGGGTGCCTACAATGAGCAGTTCTTC | CASSPFGGRGAYNEQFF
TRBJ1-2 | . | . | TRBV7-8 | TGTGCCAGCAGCTTAGGCTGGACAGCCCGCGGCTACACCTTC | CASSLGWTARGYTF
TRBJ1-3 | once | TRBD1 | TRBV19 | TGTGCCAGTAGTATGCCGGCCGGACAGGCGTACTCTGGAAACACCATATATTTT | CASSMPAGQAYSGNTIYF
TRBJ2-7 | . | . | TRBV5-5 | TGTGCCAGCAGTGAACTAGCCCTAGACTACGAGCAGTACTTC | CASSELALDYEQYF
TRBJ2-7 | . | TRBD1 | TRBV4-2 | TGTGCCAGCAGCCAAGCGGAGACAGGGGACTACGAGCAGTACTTC | CASSQAETGDYEQYF
TRBJ2-2 | few | TRBD2 | TRBV28 | TGTGCCAGCAGTTTAGGGAAACTAGCGGGAAACACCGGGGAGCTGTTTTTT | CASSLGKLAGNTGELFF
TRBJ1-2 | . | . | TRBV12-5 | TGTGCTAGTGCCAGGGACGGGTATGGCTACACCTTC | CASARDGYGYTF
TRBJ1-1 | . | TRBD1 | TRBV2 | TGTGCCAGCGGTTCGGGACAGGCTACCACTGAAGCTTTCTTT | CASGSGQATTEAFF
TRBJ2-2 | . | TRBD1 | TRBV7-2 | TGTGCCAGCAGCCTAAACAGACAGGGTGGCACCGGGGAGCTGTTTTTT | CASSLNRQGGTGELFF
TRBJ2-2 | . | TRBD1 | TRBV7-2 | TGTGCCAGCAGCTTCGGTCAGGGGGCAGGGGAGCTGTTTTTT | CASSFGQGAGELFF
TRBJ2-7 | . | . | TRBV6-5 | TGTGCCAGCAGTCACAACAGGGCCTACGAGCAGTACTTC | CASSHNRAYEQYF
TRBJ2-7 | . | . | TRBV20-1 | TGCAGTGCCCTAACTAGATACGAGCAGTACTTC | CSALTRYEQYF
TRBJ2-2 | . | . | TRBV6-5 | TGTGCCAGCAGTTCAAGGGGGACCGGGGAGCTGTTTTTT | CASSSRGTGELFF
TRBJ1-5 | . | . | TRBV2 | TGTGCCAGCAGTCCGGCAGAGAATCAGCCCCAGCATTTT | CASSPAENQPQHF
TRBJ1-1 | . | . | TRBV7-8 | TGTGCCAGCAGCCCAAGTTTGGGGACCGCTGAAGCTTTCTTT | CASSPSLGTAEAFF
TRBJ2-7 | . | . | TRBV6-5 | TGTGCCAGCAGTTACAGGTCCGACTACGAGCAGTACTTC | CASSYRSDYEQYF
TRBJ2-5 | . | . | TRBV2 | TGTGCCAGCCGCTTACTCGGGGGGCTCGGTGAGACCCAGTACTTC | CASRLLGGLGETQYF